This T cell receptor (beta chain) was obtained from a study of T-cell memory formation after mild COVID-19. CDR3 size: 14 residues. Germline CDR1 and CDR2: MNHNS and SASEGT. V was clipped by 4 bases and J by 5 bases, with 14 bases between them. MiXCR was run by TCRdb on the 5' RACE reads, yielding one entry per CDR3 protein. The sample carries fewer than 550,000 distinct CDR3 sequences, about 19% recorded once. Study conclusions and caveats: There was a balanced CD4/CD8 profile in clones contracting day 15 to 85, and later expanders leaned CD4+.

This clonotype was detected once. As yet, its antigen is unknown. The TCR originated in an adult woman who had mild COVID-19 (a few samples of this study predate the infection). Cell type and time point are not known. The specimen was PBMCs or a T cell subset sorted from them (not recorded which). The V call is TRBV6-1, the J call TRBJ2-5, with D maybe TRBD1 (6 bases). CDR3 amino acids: CASSVSQGRETQYF. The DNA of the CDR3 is TGTGCCAGCAGTGTTTCACAGGGTCGGGAGACCCAGTACTTC.